This entry features one T cell receptor beta chain sequence. Which antigen it targets is not known. The record has no base qualities; no much larger clone is one base away. The CDR3 spans 13 residues, from the cysteine through the phenylalanine. Solely the CDR3 DNA is kept, with 39 bases framed from the first base. Between the V and J ends, shortened by 8 bases and 1 base respectively, the junction contains 14 bases. CDR1 and CDR2, looked up from the germline V gene, are SQVTM and ANQGSEA. This entry is derived from a study of CD8+CD57+ T cells in acquired aplastic anemia (dated by TCRdb to between 2018 and 2020). Study-wide context: DNA extracted from sorted CD4+ and CD8+ cells had a mean of about 3.3 ug, with a range of about 0.18 to 27.4 ug. CD8+CD57+ expansion was defined as a frequency above the mean frequency observed in healthy subjects.

Study-wide conclusions, independent of this receptor: Patients and healthy controls showed no significant difference in CD8+ Simpson's diversity (P=0.060). Approximately 31 CD8+ CDR3 sequences were found in both patients and controls but appeared to be highly expressed in patients and within the immunodominant clones of the patients.

Genomic DNA served as template for TCR beta VDJ combination and CDR3 sequence profiling. An Illumina HiSeq 2000 was the platform used for TCR repertoire sequencing. The authors' analysis ran thus. TRBV/TRBJ rearrangement plots, CDR3 size and DJ length profiles, and Simpson's diversity index were used to evaluate the repertoires. Whichever DNA sequence was most abundant in the deep sequencing data was defined as the immunodominant clone. CDR3 amino acid sequences were screened for sharing across subjects and were compared with published repertoires and the VDJdb database. TCRdb trimmed the raw reads at Q25, called clones with MiXCR and kept productive beta chains. Entries are consolidated by CDR3 protein sequence, retaining the most common genes and DNA. TCRdb, not the authors, supplied the V and J calls. This sample lists approximately 300,000 distinct CDR3 sequences; around three fifths were detected once. Of the sample, roughly 1.2% falls within the top ten clones.

Expansion of CD8+CD57+ cells had been shown by flow cytometry in the patients chosen for sequencing. Severe acquired aplastic anemia was diagnosed in all patients according to International Study of Aplastic Anemia and Agranulocytosis and Camitta criteria. Patients had received no therapy at the time of blood sampling. The study deep-sequenced TCR repertoires of sorted CD4+ and CD8+ blood T cells from severe aplastic anemia patients and healthy subjects. In the USA, patient enrollment took place under clinicaltrials.gov protocols 00001620, 01623167, 00001397, 00071045, 00081523 and 00961064. Ficoll-Paque density gradient centrifugation was used to isolate peripheral blood mononuclear cells. Before DNA was extracted, CD4+ and CD8+ T cells were sorted using either FACS or magnetic beads.

The TCR comes from a human donor with aplastic anemia. Sequences were obtained from sorted CD4+, CD8+, or CD8+CD57+ T cells (not recorded which) from PBMCs. The chain couples TRBV29-1 to TRBJ1-1; the D segment could be TRBD1, given 5 matching bases. The CDR3 protein sequence reads: CSLGGGANTEAFF. The DNA is as follows: TGCAGCCTAGGTGGAGGGGCGAACACTGAAGCTTTCTTT.